The 14 T cell receptor beta chains listed next were all sequenced from one sample in a study of OX40 agonist ivuxolimab in advanced cancers. Repertoires were generated with immunoSEQ multiplex PCR, while TCRdb's copy carries only in-frame clones and drops some. The sample includes about 36,000 clones, around 80% seen only once; the top ten take about a fifth. This specimen consisted of CD4+ or CD8+ T cells sorted from blood, obtained in a trial of the OX40 agonist ivuxolimab. The receptor source for this set is an adult with an advanced solid tumor such as melanoma, head and neck, liver or kidney cancer.

Only a few counts were recorded for this clone. The chain uses TRBV4-3 and TRBJ2-2; TRBD2 aligns across 12 bases. V lost 4 bases, J lost 1 base, and 1 base stayed unmatched. Per germline, CDR1 LGHNA and CDR2 YSLEER. The CDR3 has 16 residues. The chain's CDR3 is CASSLTSGGNTGELFF. In DNA form, the CDR3 reads TGCGCCAGCAGCCTGACTAGCGGGGGGAACACCGGGGAGCTGTTTTTT.

The genes are TRBV29-1 and TRBJ1-1; TRBD1 aligns across 8 bases. Unmatched junction bases numbered 5, after V lost 4 bases and J lost 7 bases. This CDR3 contains 12 residues. In germline, CDR1 is SQVTM, CDR2 ANQGSEA. CDR3 sequence: CSVAGTGGEAFF. For the CDR3, the DNA is TGCAGCGTTGCCGGGACAGGCGGTGAAGCTTTCTTT.

The chain employs TRBV11-2 and TRBJ2-1, with 10 bases matching TRBD2. The CDR3 runs 18 residues. V gave up 5 bases and J gave up 7 bases; unmatched junction bases: 17. Germline V CDR1 and CDR2: SGHAT, FQNNGV. The chain's CDR3 is CASSPSISGGAQRNEQFF. CDR3 in DNA: TGTGCCAGCAGCCCCTCTATCAGCGGGGGGGCCCAACGGAATGAGCAGTTCTTC.

The V gene is TRBV28, the J gene TRBJ2-1; 7 nucleotides match TRBD1. Germline V gives CDR1 MDHEN, CDR2 SYDVKM. This CDR3 is 15 amino acids long. With 2 bases clipped from V and 7 bases from J, the junction kept 8 bases outside the gene matches. CDR3 sequence (DNA): TGTGCCAGCAGTTTAGGGGGACAGCGTGTGAATGAGCAGTTCTTC. It encodes CASSLGGQRVNEQFF.

The V call is TRBV7-3, the J call TRBJ1-6; no firm D call. The CDR3 is made up of 14 amino acids. Deletions cut 2 bases from V and 8 bases from J, with 10 bases between. Germline assignment: CDR1 SGHTA and CDR2 FQGTGA. CDR3 sequence: CASSLSGWDSPLHF. CDR3 in DNA: TGTGCCAGCAGCTTATCTGGGTGGGATTCACCCCTCCACTTT.

In nucleotides, the CDR3 is TGTGCCAGCAGTGAACGGGTAGGGGGGAATGGCTACACCTTC. As protein: CASSERVGGNGYTF. The chain combines TRBV6-1 with TRBJ1-2; possibly TRBD1 for D (6 bases). V lost 2 bases, J lost 6 bases, and 13 bases lay in between. The CDR3 spans 14 residues. Germline CDR1 reads MNHNS; CDR2 reads SASEGT.

The chain has TRBV5-6 and TRBJ2-5; D may be TRBD2 (5 bases). The CDR3 is 13 residues long. The ends were cut back, 4 bases at V and 4 bases at J, with 11 bases in the middle. CDR1 is SGHDT, CDR2 YYEEEE, per germline. The CDR3 spells CASSRRGGETQYF. The CDR3 DNA reads as TGTGCCAGCAGCCGTCGAGGAGGAGAGACCCAGTACTTC.

The rearrangement links TRBV11-3 to TRBJ2-1; 9 bases line up with TRBD1. Germline CDR1 is SGHNT and CDR2 is YENEEA. V gave up 3 bases and J gave up 4 bases; unmatched junction bases: 4. CDR3 length equals 15 residues. This chain's CDR3 is CASSFSGTGYNEQFF. For the CDR3, the DNA is TGTGCCAGCAGCTTCTCCGGGACAGGGTACAATGAGCAGTTCTTC.

In this sample, this clone turned up once. The chain uses TRBV7-8 and TRBJ2-1; 8 nucleotides align to TRBD2. V lost 5 bases, J lost 4 bases, and 7 bases stayed unmatched. Looked up from germline, CDR1 is SGHVS and CDR2 is FQNEAQ. This CDR3 spans 15 amino acids. CDR3 sequence reads: CASSPTGGGYNEQFF. CDR3 sequence (DNA): TGTGCCAGCAGCCCGACGGGAGGGGGGTACAATGAGCAGTTCTTC.

This sequence joins TRBV5-1 and TRBJ2-7; 7 bases match TRBD1. Germline V gene data show CDR1 as SGHRS and CDR2 as YFSETQ. CDR3 length equals 12 residues. V lost 5 bases and J lost 5; bases outside the gene matches: 4. CDR3 sequence reads: CASSQTGDEQYF. The CDR3 coding sequence is TGCGCCAGCAGTCAAACAGGGGACGAGCAGTACTTC. Supplemented by reference TRBV5-1 and TRBJ2-7, the full variable domain reads KAGVTQTPRYLIKTRGQQVTLSCSPISGHRSVSWYQQTPGQGLQFLFEYFSETQRNKGNFPGRFSGRQFSNSRSEMNVSTLELGDSALYLCASSQTGDEQYFGPGTRLTVT.

The genes are TRBV7-9 and TRBJ1-1, with D hard to call. Trimming took 6 bases from V and 1 from J, leaving 15 bases between them. The CDR3 extends over 15 amino acids. CDR1 is SEHNR and CDR2 is FQNEAQ in the germline V gene (reference sequence). The CDR3 here is CASRGSIAENTEAFF. The CDR3 DNA reads TGTGCCAGCAGGGGGTCTATTGCAGAGAACACTGAAGCTTTCTTT.

This clone was counted a few times. V gene TRBV6-4 combines with J gene TRBJ1-5, with D perhaps TRBD1 (6 bases). Germline V CDR1 and CDR2: MRHNA, SNTAGT. CDR3 length: 15 residues. The V end was cut by 1 base, the J end by 0 bases, with 7 bases between. The CDR3, as DNA: TGTGCCAGCAGTGACTGGACAGATAGCAATCAGCCCCAGCATTTT. This translates into CASSDWTDSNQPQHF.

This rearrangement joins TRBV6-5 to TRBJ1-2; D gene ambiguous. Trimming took off 2 bases at V and 2 bases at J, with 3 bases between the two ends. This CDR3 contains 12 residues. Per the germline V gene, CDR1 is MNHEY and CDR2 is SVGAGI. This CDR3 reads CASSYDNYGYTF. In DNA form, the CDR3 reads TGTGCCAGCAGTTACGACAACTATGGCTACACCTTC.

In its sample, this clone was seen once. J is TRBJ2-7 and V is TRBV18; the match to TRBD2 covers 9 bases. V dropped 1 base and J dropped 0; count of bases not matched to a gene: 16. CDR1 and CDR2 from the germline V gene are KGHSH and LQKENI. The length of the CDR3 is 20 residues. The CDR3 sequence is CASSPRFATSGQYVSYEQYF. CDR3 bases: TGTGCCAGCTCACCACGATTCGCGACTAGCGGACAATACGTCTCCTACGAGCAGTACTTC.